This T cell receptor (beta chain) came from a study of beta chain features in type 1 diabetes. General study results and limits: Naive, central memory and Treg TCRB repertoires seemed to resemble each other more closely in patients than they did in healthy donors. Type 1 diabetes patients had fewer VDJ junction insertions and more deletions.

With V trimmed by 4 bases and J by 5 bases, 10 bases remained unmatched. Germline V gene data show CDR1 as LGHNA and CDR2 as YSLEER. The CDR3 has 15 residues. Isolated RNA was reverse transcribed in full, so expressed TCRB transcripts were sequenced. Clones were sequenced by immunoSEQ multiplex PCR, and TCRdb holds only the in-frame ones, with some missing. The data show roughly 170,000 clones, about 13% seen once. This clone showed up just a few times. Its antigen is not known. Sorting based on CD45RO/CCR7/CD25/CD127/CD95/CD27 separated CD4+ naive, central memory, regulatory and stem cell-like memory cells.

The V gene is TRBV4-3, the J gene TRBJ1-2, with 7 nucleotides matching TRBD1. This sequence was found in a woman between 18 and 30 years old in good health. Input material: central memory CD4+ T cells from blood. In nucleotides, the CDR3 is TGCGCCAGCAGCCCTGCCGGGACAGCCGATTATGGCTACACCTTC. Its protein is CASSPAGTADYGYTF.